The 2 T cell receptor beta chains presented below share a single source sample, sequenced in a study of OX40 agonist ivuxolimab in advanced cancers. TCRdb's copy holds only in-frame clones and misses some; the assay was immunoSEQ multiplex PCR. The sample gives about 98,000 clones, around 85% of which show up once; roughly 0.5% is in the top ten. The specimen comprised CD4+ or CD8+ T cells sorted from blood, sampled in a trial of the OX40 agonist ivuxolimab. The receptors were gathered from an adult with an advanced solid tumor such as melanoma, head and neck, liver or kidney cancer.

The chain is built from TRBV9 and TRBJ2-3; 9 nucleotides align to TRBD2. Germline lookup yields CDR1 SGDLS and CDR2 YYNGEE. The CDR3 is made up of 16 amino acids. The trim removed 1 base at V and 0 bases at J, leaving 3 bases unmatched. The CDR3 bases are TGTGCCAGCAGCGTAAGTAGCGGGGGTAGCACAGATACGCAGTATTTT. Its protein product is CASSVSSGGSTDTQYF. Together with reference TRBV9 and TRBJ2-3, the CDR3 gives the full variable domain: DSGVTQTPKHLITATGQRVTLRCSPRSGDLSVYWYQQSLDQGLQFLIQYYNGEERAKGNILERFSAQQFPDLHSELNLSSLELGDSALYFCASSVSSGGSTDTQYFGPGTRLTVL.

This CDR3 is CASSETWQGSSYEQYF. The CDR3 DNA is TGCGCCAGCAGTGAAACGTGGCAGGGAAGCTCCTACGAGCAGTACTTC. This chain links TRBV10-1 with TRBJ2-7, with TRBD1 as a possible D gene (5 bases). The V gene lost 3 bases and the J gene lost 0 bases, with 15 bases spanning the gap. Germline CDR1 is WNHNN and CDR2 is SYGVQD (reference sequence). This CDR3 has 16 residues.